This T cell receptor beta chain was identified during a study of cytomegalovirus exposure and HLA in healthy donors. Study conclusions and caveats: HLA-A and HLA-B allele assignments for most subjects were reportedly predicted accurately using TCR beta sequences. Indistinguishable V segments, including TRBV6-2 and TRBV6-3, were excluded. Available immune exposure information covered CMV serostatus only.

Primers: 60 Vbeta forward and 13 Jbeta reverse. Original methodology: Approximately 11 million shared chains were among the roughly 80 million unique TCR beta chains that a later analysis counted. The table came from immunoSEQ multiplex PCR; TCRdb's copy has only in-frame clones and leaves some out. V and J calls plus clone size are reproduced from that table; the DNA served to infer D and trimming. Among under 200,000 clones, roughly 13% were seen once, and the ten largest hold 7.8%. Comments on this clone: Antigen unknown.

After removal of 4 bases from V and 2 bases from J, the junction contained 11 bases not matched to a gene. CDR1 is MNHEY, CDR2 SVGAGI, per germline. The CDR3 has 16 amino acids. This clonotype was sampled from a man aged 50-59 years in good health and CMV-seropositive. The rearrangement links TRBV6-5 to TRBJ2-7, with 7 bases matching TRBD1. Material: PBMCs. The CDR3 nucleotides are TGTGCCAGCAGTTTAAACCGGGACAGCGTTACCTACGAGCAGTACTTC. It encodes CASSLNRDSVTYEQYF.